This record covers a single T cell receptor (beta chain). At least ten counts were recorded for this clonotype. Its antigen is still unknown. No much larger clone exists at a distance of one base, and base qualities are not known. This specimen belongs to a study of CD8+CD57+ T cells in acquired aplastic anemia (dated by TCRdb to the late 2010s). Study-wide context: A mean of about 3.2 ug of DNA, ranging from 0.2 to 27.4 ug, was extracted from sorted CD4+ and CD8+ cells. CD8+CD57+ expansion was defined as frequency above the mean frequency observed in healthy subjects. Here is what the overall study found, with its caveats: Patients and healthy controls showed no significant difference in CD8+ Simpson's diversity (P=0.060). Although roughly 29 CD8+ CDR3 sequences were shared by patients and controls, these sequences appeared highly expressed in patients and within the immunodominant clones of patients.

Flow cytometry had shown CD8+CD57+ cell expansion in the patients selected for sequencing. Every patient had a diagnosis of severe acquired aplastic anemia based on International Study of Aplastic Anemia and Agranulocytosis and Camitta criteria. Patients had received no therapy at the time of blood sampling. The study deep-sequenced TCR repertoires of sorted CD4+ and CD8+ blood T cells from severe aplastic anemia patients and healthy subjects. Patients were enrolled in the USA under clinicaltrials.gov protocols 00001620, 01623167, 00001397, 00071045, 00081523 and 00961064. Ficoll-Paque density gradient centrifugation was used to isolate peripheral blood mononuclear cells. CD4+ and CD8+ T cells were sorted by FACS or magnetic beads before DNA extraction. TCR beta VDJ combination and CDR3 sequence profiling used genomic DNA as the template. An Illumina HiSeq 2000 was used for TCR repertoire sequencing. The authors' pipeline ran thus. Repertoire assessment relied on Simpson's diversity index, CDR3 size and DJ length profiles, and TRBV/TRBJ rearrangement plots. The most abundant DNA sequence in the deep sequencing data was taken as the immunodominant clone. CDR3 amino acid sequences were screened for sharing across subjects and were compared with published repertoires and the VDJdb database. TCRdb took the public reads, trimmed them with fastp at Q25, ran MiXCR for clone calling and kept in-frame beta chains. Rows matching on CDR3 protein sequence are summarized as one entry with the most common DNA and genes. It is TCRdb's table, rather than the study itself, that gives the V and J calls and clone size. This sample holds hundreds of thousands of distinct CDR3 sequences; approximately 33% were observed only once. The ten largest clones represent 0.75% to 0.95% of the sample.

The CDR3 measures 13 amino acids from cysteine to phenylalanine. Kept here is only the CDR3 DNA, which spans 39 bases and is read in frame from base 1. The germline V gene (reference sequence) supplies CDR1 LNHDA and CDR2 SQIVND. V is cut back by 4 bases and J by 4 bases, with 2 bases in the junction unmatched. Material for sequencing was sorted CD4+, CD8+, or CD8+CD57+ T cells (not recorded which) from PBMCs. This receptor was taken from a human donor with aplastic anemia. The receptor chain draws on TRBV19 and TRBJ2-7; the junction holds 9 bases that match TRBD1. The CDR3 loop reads CASSKDRGYEQYF. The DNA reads TGTGCCAGTAGTAAGGACAGGGGATACGAGCAGTACTTC. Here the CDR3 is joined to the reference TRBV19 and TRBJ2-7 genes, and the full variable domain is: DGGITQSPKYLFRKEGQNVTLSCEQNLNHDAMYWYRQDPGQGLRLIYYSQIVNDFQKGDIAEGYSVSREKKESFPLTVTSAQKNPTAFYLCASSKDRGYEQYFGPGTRLTVT.